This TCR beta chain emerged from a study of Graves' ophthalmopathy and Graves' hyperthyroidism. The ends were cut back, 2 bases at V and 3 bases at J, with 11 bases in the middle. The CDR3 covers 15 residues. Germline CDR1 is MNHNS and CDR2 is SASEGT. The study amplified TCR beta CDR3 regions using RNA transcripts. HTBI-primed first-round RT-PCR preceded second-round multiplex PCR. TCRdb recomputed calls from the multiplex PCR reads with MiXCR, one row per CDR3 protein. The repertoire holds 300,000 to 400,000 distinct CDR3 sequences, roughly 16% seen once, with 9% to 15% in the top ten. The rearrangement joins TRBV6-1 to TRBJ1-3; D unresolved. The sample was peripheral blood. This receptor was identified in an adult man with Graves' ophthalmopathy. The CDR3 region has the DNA TGTGCCAGCAGTGAATGGAGGGTTCGTGGAAACACCATATATTTT. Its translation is CASSEWRVRGNTIYF.